This paragraph covers one T cell receptor beta chain sequence. Its specificity is not known. Running of the assay took place at deep level. TCRdb's table, derived via immunoSEQ multiplex PCR, lists solely in-frame clones and lacks some. The data hold approximately 2.5 million clones, with more than 90% observed a single time. The data originate from a study of shared clonotypes between healthy human individuals. The overall study: There were three CD4 naive, three CD4 memory, two CD8 naive and one CD8 memory plates per donor. Study-level results: Naive subsets usually exceeded memory subsets in estimated richness. Non-shared clonotypes displayed generation probabilities falling below those of clonotypes present in all four donors.

The sequencing sample was made of naive CD4+ T cells sorted from blood. Documented subset: CD45RA+ positively selected. This clonotype originated in a man between 18 and 35 years old in good health.

The CDR3 nucleotides read TGCGCCAGCAGCTTGGGTGCGGGACCGAAGTACAATGAGCAGTTCTTC. The encoded protein is CASSLGAGPKYNEQFF. The rearrangement joins TRBV5-1 to TRBJ2-1; perhaps TRBD2 as D (6 bases). This CDR3 region has 16 residues. CDR1 is SGHRS and CDR2 is YFSETQ in the germline V gene. With 0 bases removed from V and 4 bases from J, the gap between germline ends came to 14 bases. Supplemented by reference TRBV5-1 and TRBJ2-1, the full variable domain reads KAGVTQTPRYLIKTRGQQVTLSCSPISGHRSVSWYQQTPGQGLQFLFEYFSETQRNKGNFPGRFSGRQFSNSRSEMNVSTLELGDSALYLCASSLGAGPKYNEQFFGPGTRLTVL.